The entry that follows covers one T cell receptor beta chain sequence. Its antigen is as yet unknown. This sample was included in a study of T cell responses to AZD1222 COVID-19 vaccine. Assay used: immunoSEQ multiplex PCR; TCRdb lists only in-frame clones, some missing. There are some 130,000 clones in the sample; roughly nine tenths occur only once, and 2.8% lies in the top ten. Study observations and caveats: There were mostly white British donors and more females than males, and clonal diversity was possibly underestimated. Repertoires were obtained only post-peak T cell response. Vaccine-associated CD4 TCRs ranged over spike, dominating at 160-218 and 743-854. Regions left unmutated in variants are reportedly the target of nearly half of spike-specific TCRs.

This TCR came from an adult in good health. Sample: peripheral blood, taken on day 0 of AZD1222 vaccination.

The DNA for the CDR3 is TGTGCCAGCAGCTTATCCACCTCTGGAAACACCATATATTTT. Translation gives CASSLSTSGNTIYF. The chain has TRBV7-7 and TRBJ1-3; no clear D. Germline V CDR1 and CDR2: SSHAT, FNYEAQ (reference sequence). Between the trimmed V and J ends, which lost 2 bases and 0 bases, there was a span of 5 bases. CDR3 length equals 14 residues.